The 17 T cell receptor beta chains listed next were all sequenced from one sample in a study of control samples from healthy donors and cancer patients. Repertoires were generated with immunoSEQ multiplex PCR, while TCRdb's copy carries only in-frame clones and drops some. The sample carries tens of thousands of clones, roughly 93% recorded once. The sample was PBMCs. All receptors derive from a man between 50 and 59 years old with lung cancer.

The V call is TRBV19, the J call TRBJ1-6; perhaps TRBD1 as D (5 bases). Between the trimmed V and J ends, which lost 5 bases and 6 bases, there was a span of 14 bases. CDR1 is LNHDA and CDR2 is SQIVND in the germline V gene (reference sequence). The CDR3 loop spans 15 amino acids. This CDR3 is CASSLPGRINSPLHF. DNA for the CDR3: TGTGCCAGTAGTCTCCCGGGACGGATTAATTCACCCCTCCACTTT.

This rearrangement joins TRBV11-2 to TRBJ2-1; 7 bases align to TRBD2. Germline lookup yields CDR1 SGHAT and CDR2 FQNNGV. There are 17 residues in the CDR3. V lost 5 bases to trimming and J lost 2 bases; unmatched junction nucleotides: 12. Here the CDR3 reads CASSGHLAEQTYNEQFF. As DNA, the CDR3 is TGTGCCAGCAGCGGACATCTAGCGGAACAAACCTACAATGAGCAGTTCTTC.

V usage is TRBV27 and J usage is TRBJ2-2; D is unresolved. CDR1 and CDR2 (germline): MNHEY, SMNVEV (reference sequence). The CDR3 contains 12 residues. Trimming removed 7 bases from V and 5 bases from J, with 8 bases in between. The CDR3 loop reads CASISITGELFF. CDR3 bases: TGTGCCAGCATATCTATTACCGGGGAGCTGTTTTTT.

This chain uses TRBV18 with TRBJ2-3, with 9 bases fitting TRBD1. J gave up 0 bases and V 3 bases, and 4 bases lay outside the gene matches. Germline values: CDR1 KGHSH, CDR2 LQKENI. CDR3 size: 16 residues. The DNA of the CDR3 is TGTGCCAGCTCACCCCAACAGGGGGCTAGCACAGATACGCAGTATTTT. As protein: CASSPQQGASTDTQYF.

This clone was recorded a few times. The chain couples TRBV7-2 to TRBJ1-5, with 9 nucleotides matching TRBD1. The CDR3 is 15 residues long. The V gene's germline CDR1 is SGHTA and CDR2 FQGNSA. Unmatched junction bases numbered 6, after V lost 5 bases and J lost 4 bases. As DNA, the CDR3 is TGTGCCAGCAGCATGTACGGGACAGGGAATCAGCCCCAGCATTTT. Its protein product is CASSMYGTGNQPQHF.

CDR3 nucleotides: TGTGCCAGCAGGGGTACTGAGAGCCTCTATGGCTACACCTTC. It is translated as CASRGTESLYGYTF. V and J are TRBV2 and TRBJ1-2; D unclear. The CDR3 runs 14 residues. The germline gives CDR1 SNHLY, CDR2 FYNNEI. V was trimmed by 6 bases and J by 4 bases, leaving 15 bases between them.

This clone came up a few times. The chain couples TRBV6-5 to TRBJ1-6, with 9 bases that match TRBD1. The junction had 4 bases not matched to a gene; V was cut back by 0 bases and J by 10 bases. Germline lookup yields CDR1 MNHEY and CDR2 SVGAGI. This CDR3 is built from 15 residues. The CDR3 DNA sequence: TGTGCCAGCAGTTACTCGGGGACAGGGCAGTCACCCCTCCACTTT. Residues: CASSYSGTGQSPLHF.

CDR3 sequence (DNA): TGTGCCAGCAGCTCTAGGGGGGGAGGGTCCTACGAGCAGTACTTC. Protein product: CASSSRGGGSYEQYF. The chain uses TRBV13 and TRBJ2-7, with a weak D call TRBD2 (7 bases). V was shortened by 4 bases and J by 1 base, with 14 bases between the two germline ends. The germline CDR1 and CDR2 sequences are PRHDT and FYEKMQ (reference sequence). This CDR3 is 15 amino acids long. The entire variable domain, with the rest obtained from reference TRBV13 and TRBJ2-7, is as follows: AAGVIQSPRHLIKEKRETATLKCYPIPRHDTVYWYQQGPGQDPQFLISFYEKMQSDKGSIPDRFSAQQFSDYHSELNMSSLELGDSALYFCASSSRGGGSYEQYFGPGTRLTVT.

CDR3 nucleotide sequence: TGTGCCAGTAGTATAGAGAGTGGGACAGGCAATCAGCCCCAGCATTTT. Translating gives CASSIESGTGNQPQHF. The V and J genes are TRBV19 and TRBJ1-5; 7 bases fit TRBD1. The CDR3 has 16 residues. The ends lost 0 bases at V and 2 bases at J; junction bases unmatched: 4. Germline CDR1 is LNHDA and CDR2 is SQIVND (reference sequence).

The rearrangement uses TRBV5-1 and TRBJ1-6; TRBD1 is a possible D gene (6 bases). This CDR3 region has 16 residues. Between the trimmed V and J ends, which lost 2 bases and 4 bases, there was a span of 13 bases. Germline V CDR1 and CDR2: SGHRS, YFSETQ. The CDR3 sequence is CASSLNEGGYNSPLHF. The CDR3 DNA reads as TGCGCCAGCAGCTTAAACGAGGGGGGTTATAATTCACCCCTCCACTTT. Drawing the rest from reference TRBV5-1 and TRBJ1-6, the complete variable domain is KAGVTQTPRYLIKTRGQQVTLSCSPISGHRSVSWYQQTPGQGLQFLFEYFSETQRNKGNFPGRFSGRQFSNSRSEMNVSTLELGDSALYLCASSLNEGGYNSPLHFGNGTRLTVT.

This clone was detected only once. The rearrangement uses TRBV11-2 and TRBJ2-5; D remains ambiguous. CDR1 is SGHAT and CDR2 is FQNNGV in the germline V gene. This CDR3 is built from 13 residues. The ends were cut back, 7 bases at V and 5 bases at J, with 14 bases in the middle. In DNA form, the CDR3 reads TGTGCCAGCACGTTTACTCCCTGGGAGACCCAGTACTTC. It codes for CASTFTPWETQYF.

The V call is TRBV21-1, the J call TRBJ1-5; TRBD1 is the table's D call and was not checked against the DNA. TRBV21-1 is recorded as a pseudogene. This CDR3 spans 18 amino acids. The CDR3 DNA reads TGTGCCAGCAGCAAAGAGGCGGCAGGGGCGGCACAATGGCAGCCCCAGCATTTT. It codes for CASSKEAAGAAQWQPQHF.

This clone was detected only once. CDR3 sequence: CASSSDPGQPYEQYF. CDR3 DNA sequence: TGTGCCAGCAGTTCCGATCCGGGACAGCCCTACGAGCAGTACTTC. V is TRBV7-2 and J is TRBJ2-7; 7 nucleotides match TRBD1. V lost 6 bases and J lost 2; bases outside the gene matches: 10. The CDR3 runs 15 residues. Germline lookup yields CDR1 SGHTA and CDR2 FQGNSA. The variable domain in full, with the rest retrieved from reference TRBV7-2 and TRBJ2-7, is GAGVSQSPSNKVTEKGKDVELRCDPISGHTALYWYRQSLGQGLEFLIYFQGNSAPDKSGLPSDRFSAERTGGSVSTLTIQRTQQEDSAVYLCASSSDPGQPYEQYFGPGTRLTVT.

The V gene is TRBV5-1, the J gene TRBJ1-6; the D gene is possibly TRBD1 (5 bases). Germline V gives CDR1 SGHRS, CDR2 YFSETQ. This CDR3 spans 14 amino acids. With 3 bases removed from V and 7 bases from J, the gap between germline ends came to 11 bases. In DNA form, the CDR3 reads TGCGCCAGCAGCTGGACACAGAACAATTCACCCCTCCACTTT. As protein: CASSWTQNNSPLHF.

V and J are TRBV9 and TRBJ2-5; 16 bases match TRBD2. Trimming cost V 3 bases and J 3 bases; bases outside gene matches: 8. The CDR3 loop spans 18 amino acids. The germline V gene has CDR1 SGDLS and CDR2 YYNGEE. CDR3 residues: CASSEVSGLAGGEETQYF. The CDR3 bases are TGTGCCAGCAGCGAAGTCTCGGGACTAGCGGGGGGGGAAGAGACCCAGTACTTC.

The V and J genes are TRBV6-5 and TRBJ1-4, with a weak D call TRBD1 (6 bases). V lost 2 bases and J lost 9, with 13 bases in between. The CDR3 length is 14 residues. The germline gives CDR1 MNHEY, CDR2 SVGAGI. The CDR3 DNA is TGTGCCAGCAGTTACGACTACAGGGAACAAAAACTGTTTTTT. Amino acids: CASSYDYREQKLFF.

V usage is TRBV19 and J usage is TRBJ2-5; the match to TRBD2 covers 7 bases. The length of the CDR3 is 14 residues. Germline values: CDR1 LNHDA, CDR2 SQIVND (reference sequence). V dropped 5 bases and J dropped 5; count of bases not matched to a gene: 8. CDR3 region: CASSPGRRGETQYF. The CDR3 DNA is TGTGCCAGTAGTCCCGGACGGCGGGGGGAGACCCAGTACTTC. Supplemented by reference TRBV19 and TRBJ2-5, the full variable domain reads DGGITQSPKYLFRKEGQNVTLSCEQNLNHDAMYWYRQDPGQGLRLIYYSQIVNDFQKGDIAEGYSVSREKKESFPLTVTSAQKNPTAFYLCASSPGRRGETQYFGPGTRLLVL.